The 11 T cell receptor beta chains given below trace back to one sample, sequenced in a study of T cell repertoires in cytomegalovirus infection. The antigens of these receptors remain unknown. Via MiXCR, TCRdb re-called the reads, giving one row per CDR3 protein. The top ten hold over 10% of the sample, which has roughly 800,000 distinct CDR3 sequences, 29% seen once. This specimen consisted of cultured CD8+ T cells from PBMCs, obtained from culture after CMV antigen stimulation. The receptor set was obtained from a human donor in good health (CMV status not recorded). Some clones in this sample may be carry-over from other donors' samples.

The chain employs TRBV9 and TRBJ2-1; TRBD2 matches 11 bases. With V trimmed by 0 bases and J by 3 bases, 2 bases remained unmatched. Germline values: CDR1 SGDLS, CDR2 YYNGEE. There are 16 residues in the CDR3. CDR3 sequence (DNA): TGTGCCAGCAGCGTAGGGGGGACTAGCGGCTACAATGAGCAGTTCTTC. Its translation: CASSVGGTSGYNEQFF.

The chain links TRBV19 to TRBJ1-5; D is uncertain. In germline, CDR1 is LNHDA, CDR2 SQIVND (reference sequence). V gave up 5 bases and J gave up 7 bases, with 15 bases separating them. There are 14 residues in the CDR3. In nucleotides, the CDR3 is TGTGCCAGTAGTGGACCCGGGAGTGTGCAGCCCCAGCATTTT. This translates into CASSGPGSVQPQHF.

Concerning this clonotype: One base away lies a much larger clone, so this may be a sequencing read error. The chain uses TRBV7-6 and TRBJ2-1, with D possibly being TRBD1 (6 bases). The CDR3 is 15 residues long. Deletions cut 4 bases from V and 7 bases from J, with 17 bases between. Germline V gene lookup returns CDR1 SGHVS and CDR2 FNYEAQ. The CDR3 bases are TGTGCCAGCAGCTCTTACAGGGAGTCAGGAAATGAGCAGTTCTTC. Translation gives CASSSYRESGNEQFF. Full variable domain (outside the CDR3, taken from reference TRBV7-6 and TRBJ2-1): GAGVSQSPRYKVTKRGQDVALRCDPISGHVSLYWYRQALGQGPEFLTYFNYEAQQDKSGLPNDRFSAERPEGSISTLTIQRTEQRDSAMYRCASSSYRESGNEQFFGPGTRLTVL.

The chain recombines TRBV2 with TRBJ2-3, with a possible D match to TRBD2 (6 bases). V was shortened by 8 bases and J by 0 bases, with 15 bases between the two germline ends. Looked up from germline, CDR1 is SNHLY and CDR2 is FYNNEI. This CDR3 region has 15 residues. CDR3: CASGVDSGSTDTQYF. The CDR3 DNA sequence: TGTGCCAGCGGGGTGGATAGCGGTAGCACAGATACGCAGTATTTT. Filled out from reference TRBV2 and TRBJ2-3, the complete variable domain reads EPEVTQTPSHQVTQMGQEVILRCVPISNHLYFYWYRQILGQKVEFLVSFYNNEISEKSEIFDDQFSVERPDGSNFTLKIRSTKLEDSAMYFCASGVDSGSTDTQYFGPGTRLTVL.

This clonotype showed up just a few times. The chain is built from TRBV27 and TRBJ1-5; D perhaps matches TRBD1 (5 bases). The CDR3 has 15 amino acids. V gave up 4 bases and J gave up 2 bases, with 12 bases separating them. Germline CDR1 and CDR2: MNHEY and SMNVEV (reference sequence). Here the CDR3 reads CASSSAPGGNQPQHF. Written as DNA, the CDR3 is TGTGCCAGCAGTTCGGCCCCGGGGGGCAATCAGCCCCAGCATTTT.

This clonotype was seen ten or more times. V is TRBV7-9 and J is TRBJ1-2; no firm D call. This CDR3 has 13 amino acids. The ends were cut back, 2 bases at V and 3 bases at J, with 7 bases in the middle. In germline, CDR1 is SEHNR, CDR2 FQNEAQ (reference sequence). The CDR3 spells CASSLPGDYGYTF. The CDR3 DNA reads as TGTGCCAGCAGCTTACCGGGAGACTATGGCTACACCTTC. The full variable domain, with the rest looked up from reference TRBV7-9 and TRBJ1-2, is DTGVSQNPRHKITKRGQNVTFRCDPISEHNRLYWYRQTLGQGPEFLTYFQNEAQLEKSRLLSDRFSAERPKGSFSTLEIQRTEQGDSAMYLCASSLPGDYGYTFGSGTRLTVV.

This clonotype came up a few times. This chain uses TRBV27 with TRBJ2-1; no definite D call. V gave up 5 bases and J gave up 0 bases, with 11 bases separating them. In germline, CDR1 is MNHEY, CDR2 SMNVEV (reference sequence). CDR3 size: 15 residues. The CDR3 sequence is CASSTPGGSYNEQFF. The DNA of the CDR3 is TGTGCCAGCAGTACCCCCGGCGGCTCCTACAATGAGCAGTTCTTC.

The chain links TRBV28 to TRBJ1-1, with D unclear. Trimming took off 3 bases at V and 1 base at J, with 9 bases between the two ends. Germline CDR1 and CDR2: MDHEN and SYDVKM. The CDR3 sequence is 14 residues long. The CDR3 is CASSFETANTEAFF. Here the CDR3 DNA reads TGTGCCAGCAGTTTCGAGACGGCGAACACTGAAGCTTTCTTT.

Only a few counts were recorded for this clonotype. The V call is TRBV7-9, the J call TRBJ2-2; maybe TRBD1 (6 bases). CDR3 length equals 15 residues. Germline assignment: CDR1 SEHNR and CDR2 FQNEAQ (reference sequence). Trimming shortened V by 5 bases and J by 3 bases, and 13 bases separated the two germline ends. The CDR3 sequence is CASSGQGIHTGELFF. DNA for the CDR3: TGTGCCAGCAGCGGTCAGGGGATACACACCGGGGAGCTGTTTTTT.

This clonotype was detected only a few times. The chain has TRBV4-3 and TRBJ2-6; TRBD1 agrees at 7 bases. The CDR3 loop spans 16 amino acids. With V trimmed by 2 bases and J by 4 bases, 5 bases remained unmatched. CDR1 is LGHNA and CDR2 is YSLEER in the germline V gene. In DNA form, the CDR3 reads TGCGCCAGCAGCCAATCGAGGGGGCCCGGGGCCAACGTCCTGACTTTC. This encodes CASSQSRGPGANVLTF.

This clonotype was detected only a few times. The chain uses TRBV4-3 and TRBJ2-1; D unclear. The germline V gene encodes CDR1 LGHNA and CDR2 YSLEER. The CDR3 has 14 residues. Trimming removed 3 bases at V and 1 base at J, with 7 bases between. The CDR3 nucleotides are TGCGCCAGCAGCCACGAAAGGTCCTACAATGAGCAGTTCTTC. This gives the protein CASSHERSYNEQFF.